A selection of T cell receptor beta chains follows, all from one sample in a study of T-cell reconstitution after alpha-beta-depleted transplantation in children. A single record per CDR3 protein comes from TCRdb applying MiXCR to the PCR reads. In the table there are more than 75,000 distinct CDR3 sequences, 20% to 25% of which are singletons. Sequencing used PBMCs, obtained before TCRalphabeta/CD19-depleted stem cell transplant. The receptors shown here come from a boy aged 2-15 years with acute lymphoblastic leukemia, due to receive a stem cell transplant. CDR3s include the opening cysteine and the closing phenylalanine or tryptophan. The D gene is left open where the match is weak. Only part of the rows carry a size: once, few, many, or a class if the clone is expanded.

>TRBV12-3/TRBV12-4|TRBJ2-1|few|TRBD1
TGTGCCAGCGGGCCAGGACAGGGGAGCTCCTACAATGAGCAGTTCTTC
CASGPGQGSSYNEQFF
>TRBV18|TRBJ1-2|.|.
TGTGCCAGCTCACCACCTCCTCAACAAGCCTACACCTTC
CASSPPPQQAYTF
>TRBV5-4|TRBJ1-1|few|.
TGTGCCAGCAGCCTGACGAGTGACACTGAAGCTTTCTTT
CASSLTSDTEAFF
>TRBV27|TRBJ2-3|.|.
TGTGCCAGCGCCAGCGTGGGGCCGGCCACAGATACGCAGTATTTT
CASASVGPATDTQYF
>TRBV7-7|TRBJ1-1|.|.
TGTGCCAGCAGCTTTGCGGTGAACACTGAAGCTTTCTTT
CASSFAVNTEAFF
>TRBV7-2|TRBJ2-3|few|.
TGTGCCAGCAGCCTCTCCGCCTCCACAGATACGCAGTATTTT
CASSLSASTDTQYF
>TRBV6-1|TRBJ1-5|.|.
TGTGCCAGCTCCCGGGCGGACACCATCAATCAGCCCCAGCATTTT
CASSRADTINQPQHF
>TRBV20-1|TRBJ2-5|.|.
TGCAGTGCCCTGGGGCTAGCAAGAGAGACCCAGTACTTC
CSALGLARETQYF
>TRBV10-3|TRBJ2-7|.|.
TGTGCCATCAGTGAGCATGCGGGACAAACCTACGAGCAGTACTTC
CAISEHAGQTYEQYF
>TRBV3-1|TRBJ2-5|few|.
TGTGCCAGCAGCCAAGATGTGGGGACCCAGTACTTC
CASSQDVGTQYF
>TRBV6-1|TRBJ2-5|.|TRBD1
TGTGCCAGCAGTCAGAAGGGACAGATGCAAGAGACCCAGTACTTC
CASSQKGQMQETQYF
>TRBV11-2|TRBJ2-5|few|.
TGTGCCAGCAGCAGGGACATAGAGACCCAGTACTTC
CASSRDIETQYF
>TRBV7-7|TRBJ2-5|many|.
TGTGCCAGCAGCTTAGGGTTAGCCCAGTTCCAAGAGACCCAGTACTTC
CASSLGLAQFQETQYF
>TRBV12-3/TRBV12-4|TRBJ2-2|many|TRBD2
TGTGCCAGCAGGTCTAGCGGGAGGGTCCTCACCGGGGAGCTGTTTTTT
CASRSSGRVLTGELFF
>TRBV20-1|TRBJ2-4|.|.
TGCAGTGCTAGAGATTTTGCGGAGGGCCGGGGAAACATTCAGTACTTC
CSARDFAEGRGNIQYF
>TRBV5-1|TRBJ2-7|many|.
TGCGCCAGCAGCTTGAGGGGTGTCGTGGACGAGCAGTACTTC
CASSLRGVVDEQYF
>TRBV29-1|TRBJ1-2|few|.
TGCAGCGTTGAGAAGGGGTTTGGCTACACCTTC
CSVEKGFGYTF
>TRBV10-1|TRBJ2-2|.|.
TGCGCCAGCAGCGACCGAGAAAACACCGGGGAGCTGTTTTTT
CASSDRENTGELFF
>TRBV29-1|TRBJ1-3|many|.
TGCAGCGTTGCCGGGTCCTCTGGAAACACCATATATTTT
CSVAGSSGNTIYF
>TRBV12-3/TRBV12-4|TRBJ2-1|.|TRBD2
TGTGCCAGCAGTCCCCCTAGCGGTCTTTACAATGAGCAGTTCTTC
CASSPPSGLYNEQFF
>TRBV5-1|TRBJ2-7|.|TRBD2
TGCGCCAGCAGCAACGGACTAGCGGGAGTAATCGAGCAGTACTTC
CASSNGLAGVIEQYF
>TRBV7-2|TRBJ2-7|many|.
TGTGCCAGCAGCTTAATGGGCGGGAAGGACTACGAGCAGTACTTC
CASSLMGGKDYEQYF
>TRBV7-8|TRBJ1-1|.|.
TGTGCCAGCAGCCCAGTAAGAGGGCTTAAAATTGAAGCTTTCTTT
CASSPVRGLKIEAFF
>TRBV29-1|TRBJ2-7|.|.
TGCAGCGGACACACAGAGGGCGATGAGCAGTACTTC
CSGHTEGDEQYF
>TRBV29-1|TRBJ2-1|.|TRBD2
TGCAGCGCCCGAGGACTAGCGATAAACAATGAGCAGTTCTTC
CSARGLAINNEQFF
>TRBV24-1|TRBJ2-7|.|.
TGTGCCACCAGTGATCCACGGGCCCCCTACGAGCAGTACTTC
CATSDPRAPYEQYF
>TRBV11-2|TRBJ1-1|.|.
TGTGCCAGCAGCTTAGGGGTGGGGTCAATGAACACTGAAGCTTTCTTT
CASSLGVGSMNTEAFF
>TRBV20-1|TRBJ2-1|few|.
TGCAGTGCTAGTCCCAGGGGGGGTAAGGAGTACAATGAGCAGTTCTTC
CSASPRGGKEYNEQFF
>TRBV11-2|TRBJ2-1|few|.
TGTGCCAGCAGCGCCAGGATGGGGATTTACAATGAGCAGTTCTTC
CASSARMGIYNEQFF
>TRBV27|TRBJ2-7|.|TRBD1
TGTGCCTGCGGGGACAGGGGAAACGAGCAGTACTTC
CACGDRGNEQYF
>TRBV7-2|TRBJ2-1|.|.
TGTGCCAGCAGCTTCCGACCGAGTGAGCAGTTCTTC
CASSFRPSEQFF
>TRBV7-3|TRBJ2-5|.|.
TGTGCCAGCAGCTTAAGTGGGCGGACAGACGAAGAAGAGACCCAGTACTTC
CASSLSGRTDEEETQYF
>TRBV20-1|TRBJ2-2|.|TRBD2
TGCAGTGCTAGAGATTTCCTAGCGGAGGGGCGGTCCGGGGAGCTGTTTTTT
CSARDFLAEGRSGELFF
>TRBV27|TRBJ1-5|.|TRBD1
TGTGCCAGCAGTTTAAAGGGGGCTAGGCAGCCCCAGCATTTT
CASSLKGARQPQHF
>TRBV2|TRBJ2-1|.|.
TGTGCCACATTCGTAGCGGAGATTGGAGAGCAGTTCTTC
CATFVAEIGEQFF
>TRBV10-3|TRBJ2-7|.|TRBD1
TGTGCCATCAGTGGGACAGGGGGCTACTACGAGCAGTACTTC
CAISGTGGYYEQYF
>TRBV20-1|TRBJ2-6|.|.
TGCAGTGCCCTTGGGTCCTCTGGGGCCAACGTCCTGACTTTC
CSALGSSGANVLTF
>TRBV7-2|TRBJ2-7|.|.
TGTGCCAGCAGCTTAAGGTCTGCGAACTCCTACGAGCAGTACTTC
CASSLRSANSYEQYF
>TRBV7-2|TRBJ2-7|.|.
TGTGCCAGCAGCTCCCTGTTTGGGGGTTCTTGGTCCTACGAGCAGTACTTC
CASSSLFGGSWSYEQYF
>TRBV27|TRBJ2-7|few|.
TGTGCCAGCAGGAGTGCGGGAACTAGGTCCAACTTCCACGAGCAGTACTTC
CASRSAGTRSNFHEQYF
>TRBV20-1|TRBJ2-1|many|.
TGCAGTGCTAAATCGCCCCCAAAGGGGACTCTTAGCTCCTACAATGAGCAGTTCTTC
CSAKSPPKGTLSSYNEQFF
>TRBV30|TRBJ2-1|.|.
TGTGCCTGGAGCGGTCCCCACCCACAAGAGCAGTTCTTC
CAWSGPHPQEQFF
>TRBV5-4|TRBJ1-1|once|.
TGTGCCAGCAGCTACAATAAAGGGACGGGTATTGAAGCTTTCTTT
CASSYNKGTGIEAFF
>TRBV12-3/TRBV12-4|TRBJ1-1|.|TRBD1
TGTGCCAGCAGCCGGACAGGCGATCGGACTGAAGCTTTCTTT
CASSRTGDRTEAFF
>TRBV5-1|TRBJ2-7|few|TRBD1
TGCGCCAGCAGCTTGTCACAGGGGGGCGAGCAGTACTTC
CASSLSQGGEQYF
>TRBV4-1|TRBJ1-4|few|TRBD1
TGCGCCAGCAGCCAACCAGGGACAGGAAAGGCAGGACTGTTTTTT
CASSQPGTGKAGLFF
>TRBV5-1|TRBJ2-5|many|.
TGCGCCAGCAGCTTGGTTATCGGCGGGACGGGTGAGACCCAGTACTTC
CASSLVIGGTGETQYF
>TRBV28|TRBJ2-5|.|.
TGTGCCAGCAGGAGGTTAGCCCTAGGAGAGACCCAGTACTTC
CASRRLALGETQYF
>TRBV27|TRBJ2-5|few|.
TGTGCCAGCAGTGTCGGGGGTAGGGCCGGGGAGACCCAGTACTTC
CASSVGGRAGETQYF
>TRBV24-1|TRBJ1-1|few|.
TGTGCCACCAGTGATCAAAAAGCTCCTTTCGGGGGGTCTGAAGCTTTCTTT
CATSDQKAPFGGSEAFF
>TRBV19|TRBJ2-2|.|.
TGTGCCAGTTCAATGGGGGTAGATCACACCGGGGAGCTGTTTTTT
CASSMGVDHTGELFF
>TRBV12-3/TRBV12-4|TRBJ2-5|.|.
TGTGCCAGCACCCGCCCCGGGGCGGAGACCCAGTACTTC
CASTRPGAETQYF
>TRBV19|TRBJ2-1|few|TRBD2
TGTGCCAGTAGTCCGGCTAGCGGATACAATGAGCAGTTCTTC
CASSPASGYNEQFF